These 22 T cell receptor beta chains were sequenced from one sample in a study of CD8 T cells in ankylosing spondylitis. From the 5' RACE reads, TCRdb called clonotypes with MiXCR, one entry per CDR3 protein. The sample lists some 100,000 distinct CDR3 sequences, roughly 8.7% occurring once. Sample: blood, either unsorted or a sorted T cell fraction (not recorded which). Every receptor here comes from a male donor with ankylosing spondylitis or in good health (not recorded which).

This clonotype came up many times. The V call is TRBV10-3, the J call TRBJ1-1, with D perhaps matching TRBD1 (6 bases). The length of the CDR3 is 14 residues. The germline gives CDR1 ENHRY, CDR2 SYGVKD. V lost 0 bases and J 4 bases, leaving 9 bases between the germline ends. The CDR3 loop reads CAISESGGSTEAFF. The CDR3 coding sequence is TGTGCCATCAGTGAGTCAGGGGGTAGCACTGAAGCTTTCTTT.

This clonotype came up many times. The chain combines TRBV9 with TRBJ1-2; D is uncertain. V was trimmed by 0 bases and J by 4 bases, leaving 13 bases between them. This CDR3 region has 15 residues. The germline gives CDR1 SGDLS, CDR2 YYNGEE. The CDR3 sequence: CASSVDPGIAYGYTF. CDR3 DNA sequence: TGTGCCAGCAGCGTAGATCCGGGAATAGCCTATGGCTACACCTTC.

V usage is TRBV7-6 and J usage is TRBJ2-1; 9 nucleotides match TRBD2. Germline V gene lookup returns CDR1 SGHVS and CDR2 FNYEAQ. There are 17 residues in the CDR3. V was pared by 5 bases and J by 1 base, with 9 bases of the junction left unmatched. CDR3 sequence reads: CASSQTRGRVSYNEQFF. The CDR3, as DNA: TGTGCCAGCAGCCAGACCCGCGGGAGGGTATCCTACAATGAGCAGTTCTTC. Variable domain in full (rest from reference TRBV7-6 and TRBJ2-1): GAGVSQSPRYKVTKRGQDVALRCDPISGHVSLYWYRQALGQGPEFLTYFNYEAQQDKSGLPNDRFSAERPEGSISTLTIQRTEQRDSAMYRCASSQTRGRVSYNEQFFGPGTRLTVL.

This clonotype was picked up many times. The chain is built from TRBV2 and TRBJ1-5, with D unresolved. Germline CDR1 and CDR2: SNHLY and FYNNEI. The CDR3 is 14 residues long. V gave up 7 bases and J gave up 1 base, with 11 bases separating them. The CDR3 loop is CASKRGWSNQPQHF. CDR3 nucleotides: TGTGCCAGCAAACGGGGATGGAGCAATCAGCCCCAGCATTTT.

This clonotype was seen ten or more times. The CDR3 DNA reads as TGCAGTGCTAGAACCGGGACAGGGGGGTCTCGGGGCTACACCTTC. This codes for CSARTGTGGSRGYTF. This chain uses TRBV20-1 with TRBJ1-2, with TRBD1 matching over 11 bases. Germline CDR1 and CDR2: DFQATT and SNEGSKA (reference sequence). There are 15 residues in the CDR3. V was pared by 2 bases and J by 8 bases, with 10 bases of the junction left unmatched.

This clonotype appeared many times. The chain has TRBV29-1 and TRBJ2-3, with TRBD1 matching 10 bases. CDR3 length: 14 amino acids. V was pared by 4 bases and J by 2 bases, with 3 bases of the junction left unmatched. CDR1 and CDR2 from the germline V gene are SQVTM and ANQGSEA. CDR3 in DNA: TGCAGCGTTGTGGACAGGGGGGACACAGATACGCAGTATTTT. This sequence encodes CSVVDRGDTDTQYF.

This clonotype was seen at least ten times. V is TRBV12-3 or TRBV12-4 and J is TRBJ2-7; TRBD1 matches 7 bases. V gave up 6 bases and J gave up 3 bases; unmatched junction bases: 2. The CDR3 is made up of 12 amino acids. The CDR3 loop reads CASRNRGYEQYF. DNA for the CDR3: TGTGCCAGCAGAAACAGGGGCTACGAGCAGTACTTC.

This clonotype was found many times. This rearrangement joins TRBV12-3 or TRBV12-4 to TRBJ2-4; 9 nucleotides match TRBD1. The CDR3 runs to 17 residues. Trimming took 6 bases from V and 0 from J; bases not matched to a gene: 9. The CDR3 coding sequence is TGTGCCAGCAGAAAGACAGGGGGACTCCTAGCCAAAAACATTCAGTACTTC. Protein sequence: CASRKTGGLLAKNIQYF.

This clonotype was seen ten or more times. The chain has TRBV4-2 and TRBJ2-2; the D is unclear. Trimming left V 2 bases short and J 3 bases short, with 10 bases between. There are 15 residues in the CDR3. Germline loops: CDR1 LGHNA, CDR2 YNFKEQ. Written as DNA, the CDR3 is TGTGCCAGCAGCCAAACCGGGTCGTACACCGGGGAGCTGTTTTTT. This gives the protein CASSQTGSYTGELFF.

V usage is TRBV7-2 and J usage is TRBJ2-2, with 8 bases aligning to TRBD2. CDR3 length: 17 residues. Germline V CDR1 and CDR2: SGHTA, FQGNSA. V dropped 3 bases and J dropped 6; count of bases not matched to a gene: 12. CDR3 in DNA: TGTGCCAGCAGCTTGGTGGGGAGCGGGAGCGGTTCCGGGGAGCTGTTTTTT. The encoded protein is CASSLVGSGSGSGELFF.

This clonotype occurred a few times. The chain combines TRBV6-2 or TRBV6-3 with TRBJ2-1; TRBD2 is a possible D gene (7 bases). The CDR3 has 13 amino acids. V lost 7 bases, J lost 9 bases, and 16 bases lay in between. Germline loops: CDR1 MNHEY, CDR2 SVGEGT. CDR3 DNA: TGTGCCAGCACTCTGGGGGGGCTTCGTGAGCAGTTCTTC. Its protein product is CASTLGGLREQFF.

There are many counts of this clonotype. The chain couples TRBV4-3 to TRBJ2-1; 15 bases map to TRBD2. Germline CDR1 reads LGHNA; CDR2 reads YSLEER. J was trimmed by 4 bases and V by 0 bases; bases with no gene match: 10. This CDR3 has 20 amino acids. DNA of the CDR3: TGCGCCAGCAGCCAAGATCTGGGACTAGCGGGAGGCCGAACTTACAATGAGCAGTTCTTC. Its protein product is CASSQDLGLAGGRTYNEQFF.

This clonotype has ten or more counts. CDR3 sequence reads: CSAREFDRGGSPLHF. DNA of the CDR3: TGCAGTGCTAGAGAATTCGACAGGGGTGGGTCACCCCTCCACTTT. The J gene is TRBJ1-6, the V gene TRBV20-1, with TRBD1 identical over 8 bases. The CDR3 runs 15 residues. The V gene end was trimmed by 0 bases and the J gene end by 10 bases; junction bases not matched to a gene: 8. The germline gives CDR1 DFQATT, CDR2 SNEGSKA (reference sequence).

This clonotype has a count of ten or more. This chain connects TRBV12-3 or TRBV12-4 to TRBJ1-5; D unclear. V lost 4 bases and J 0 bases, leaving 10 bases between the germline ends. The CDR3 is made up of 15 amino acids. CDR3 region: CASSWSPASNQPQHF. DNA of the CDR3: TGTGCCAGCAGTTGGAGCCCGGCTAGCAATCAGCCCCAGCATTTT.

This clonotype was picked up many times. The chain carries TRBV5-1 and TRBJ1-2, with TRBD1 matching 7 bases. Germline trimming cut 5 bases from V and 3 bases from J; bases unmatched to any gene: 7. CDR3 length: 14 residues. CDR1 and CDR2 from the germline V gene are SGHRS and YFSETQ. CDR3 amino acids: CASSQTGRDYGYTF. The CDR3, as DNA: TGCGCCAGCAGTCAGACAGGGCGGGACTATGGCTACACCTTC.

About this clonotype itself: A much larger clone differs from this one at a single base, so this may be a read error. V gene TRBV4-2 combines with J gene TRBJ2-5, with TRBD1 identical over 7 bases. The CDR3 extends over 17 amino acids. CDR1 and CDR2 (germline): LGHNA, YNFKEQ. The CDR3 region is CTSSQGGRDYLPETQYF. CDR3 nucleotides: TGTACCAGCAGCCAAGGGGGCCGAGACTATTTACCAGAGACCCAGTACTTC.

This clonotype was recorded at least ten times. V is TRBV9 and J is TRBJ1-2; 7 positions agree with TRBD1. This CDR3 spans 14 amino acids. Germline V lookup: CDR1 SGDLS, CDR2 YYNGEE. V lost 2 bases and J lost 6; bases outside the gene matches: 7. The CDR3 coding sequence is TGTGCCAGCAGCGTTAGACAGGGTGTCGATGGCTACACCTTC. Residues: CASSVRQGVDGYTF.

The chain uses TRBV7-6 and TRBJ2-3; possibly TRBD2 for D (6 bases). CDR3 length: 16 residues. V was cut by 0 bases and J by 0 bases, with 10 bases left in between. Germline V gene lookup returns CDR1 SGHVS and CDR2 FNYEAQ. The CDR3 nucleotides read TGTGCCAGCAGCTTAGCGACTAGTTATAGCACAGATACGCAGTATTTT. Translating it yields CASSLATSYSTDTQYF.

This clonotype was observed at least ten times. The chain recombines TRBV11-2 with TRBJ2-7, with TRBD2 identical over 7 bases. Germline V gives CDR1 SGHAT, CDR2 FQNNGV. The CDR3 length is 19 residues. V was pared by 1 base and J by 2 bases, with 17 bases of the junction left unmatched. DNA for the CDR3: TGTGCCAGCAGCTTAGTGACTGCTGGTCCTAGCGGCCCCACCTACGAGCAGTACTTC. Translation gives CASSLVTAGPSGPTYEQYF.

This clonotype was seen at least ten times. The rearrangement uses TRBV12-3 or TRBV12-4 and TRBJ2-5; a possible D gene is TRBD1 (5 bases). Between the trimmed V and J ends, which lost 3 bases and 5 bases, there was a span of 7 bases. This CDR3 contains 12 residues. The CDR3 protein is CASSLKGETQYF. The DNA for the CDR3 is TGTGCCAGCAGTTTGAAGGGGGAGACCCAGTACTTC.

Ten or more counts support this clonotype. The chain uses TRBV19 and TRBJ1-3; no clear D. Germline V gene lookup returns CDR1 LNHDA and CDR2 SQIVND (reference sequence). V shed 7 bases and J shed 4 bases, with 14 bases lying between them. The CDR3 runs 14 residues. The CDR3 sequence is CASTEGFAGNTIYF. CDR3 nucleotide sequence: TGTGCCAGTACGGAGGGATTCGCCGGAAACACCATATATTTT. The whole variable domain, remainder taken from reference TRBV19 and TRBJ1-3, is DGGITQSPKYLFRKEGQNVTLSCEQNLNHDAMYWYRQDPGQGLRLIYYSQIVNDFQKGDIAEGYSVSREKKESFPLTVTSAQKNPTAFYLCASTEGFAGNTIYFGEGSWLTVV.

At least ten counts were recorded for this clonotype. This chain uses TRBV7-6 with TRBJ2-3; the D is unclear. The V end was cut by 2 bases, the J end by 0 bases, with 9 bases between. The CDR3 covers 15 residues. CDR1 is SGHVS and CDR2 is FNYEAQ in the germline V gene. The CDR3 spells CASSLNSLSTDTQYF. In DNA, the CDR3 is TGTGCCAGCAGCTTAAACAGTTTAAGCACAGATACGCAGTATTTT.